This is a list of T cell receptor beta chains from one sample in a study of OX40 agonist ivuxolimab in advanced cancers. Produced via immunoSEQ multiplex PCR; TCRdb's table is partial and in-frame only. This repertoire shows around 81,000 clones, about 80% found once; its top ten account for around 6.6%. This specimen was CD4+ or CD8+ T cells sorted from blood, taken in a trial of the OX40 agonist ivuxolimab. Receptors originate from an adult with an advanced solid tumor such as melanoma, head and neck, liver or kidney cancer. Each CDR3 is given with its conserved first and last residue. D genes are given only for firm matches. The size of a clone is reported for some rows only, either as once, few or many, or as a class for expanded clones.

cdr3_nt	cdr3_aa	clone_size	d_call	v_call	j_call
TGTGCCAGCAGTTACTCGAGTCGGGGGGGCGAGCAGTACTTC	CASSYSSRGGEQYF	.	TRBD2	TRBV6-5	TRBJ2-7
TGTGCCAGTGGACAGGGGGAAGGGGCCAACGTCCTGACTTTC	CASGQGEGANVLTF	few	TRBD1	TRBV19	TRBJ2-6
TGTGCCTGGAGTGGGGGACAGGGTACCTTCCAAGAGACCCAGTACTTC	CAWSGGQGTFQETQYF	.	TRBD1	TRBV30	TRBJ2-5
TGTGCCAGCAGCTTTGGTTTGGGCAGCTACACCTTC	CASSFGLGSYTF	.	.	TRBV7-2	TRBJ1-2
TGTGCCAGCAGCTTGCGGGGAAATGAAAAACTGTTTTTT	CASSLRGNEKLFF	.	.	TRBV5-4	TRBJ1-4
TGCGCCAGCAGCTTTAACAGGGATTCACCCCTCCACTTT	CASSFNRDSPLHF	few	.	TRBV5-1	TRBJ1-6
TGTGCCAGCAGTTACTCGGCGGGGAGGGGTGCACCCCTCCACTTT	CASSYSAGRGAPLHF	.	.	TRBV6-5	TRBJ1-6
TGTGCCAGCAGCCTTAGCCAGGGGGGAACAGATACGCAGTATTTT	CASSLSQGGTDTQYF	.	.	TRBV7-9	TRBJ2-3
TGCGCCAGCAGCCAGGGTTACAGGGGCACTAACATTCAGTACTTC	CASSQGYRGTNIQYF	.	TRBD1	TRBV4-1	TRBJ2-4
TGTGCCAGTAGTATTGACCCGTCAGATACGCAGTATTTT	CASSIDPSDTQYF	.	.	TRBV19	TRBJ2-3
TGTGCCCGGGACGGCCCGGGGAAAGGAAACACCATATATTTT	CARDGPGKGNTIYF	.	.	TRBV30	TRBJ1-3
TGTGCCATCAGTGAGTCGGCCCGGGGAGGCTACACCTTC	CAISESARGGYTF	.	.	TRBV10-3	TRBJ1-2
TGTGCCAGCAGCGTAGTTCTGGGTGCGGAGACCCAGTACTTC	CASSVVLGAETQYF	.	.	TRBV9	TRBJ2-5
TGTGCCAGCTCACCAACAGGGACACCTACGTCCCCCGAGCAGTACTTC	CASSPTGTPTSPEQYF	.	.	TRBV18	TRBJ2-7
TGTGCCAGCACCCCCGGACAGGGGCCGGGCACAGATACGCAGTATTTT	CASTPGQGPGTDTQYF	.	TRBD1	TRBV28	TRBJ2-3
TGTGCCAGCAGCCCCAGGGATGCCAAAAACATTCAGTACTTC	CASSPRDAKNIQYF	.	.	TRBV7-9	TRBJ2-4
TGTGCCAGCAGCTTCAACGGGAGGGGGTCAGATACGCAGTATTTT	CASSFNGRGSDTQYF	.	TRBD2	TRBV7-3	TRBJ2-3
TGTGCCATCAGGGGACAGCAAGAGACCCAGTACTTC	CAIRGQQETQYF	.	TRBD1	TRBV10-3	TRBJ2-5
TGTGCCAGCAGCTCGACCCCCGGGACAGGCCGAAAATCTTATGGCTACACCTTC	CASSSTPGTGRKSYGYTF	.	TRBD1	TRBV11-2	TRBJ1-2
TGCAGCGTCCCAAGCGGGGCGACCTTGGATACGCAGTATTTT	CSVPSGATLDTQYF	.	TRBD2	TRBV29-1	TRBJ2-3
TGTGCCAGTAGTATAGGACTAGCGGACCACAATGAGCAGTTCTTC	CASSIGLADHNEQFF	.	TRBD2	TRBV19	TRBJ2-1
TGTGCCAGCAGTTCCACAGGCTCCCAGGTATCCCTTTCCGGGGAGCTGTTTTTT	CASSSTGSQVSLSGELFF	few	.	TRBV28	TRBJ2-2
TGCGCCAGCAGTGAGTCGGAGCGGTCTAGCACAGATACGCAGTATTTT	CASSESERSSTDTQYF	.	.	TRBV10-2	TRBJ2-3
TGTGCCAGCTCACCGGCGAGAAGCACAGATACGCAGTATTTT	CASSPARSTDTQYF	few	.	TRBV18	TRBJ2-3
TGTGCCTGGGACTCCGGGACAGGCTCGTACAATGAGCAGTTCTTC	CAWDSGTGSYNEQFF	.	TRBD1	TRBV30	TRBJ2-1
TGTGCCAGTAGTATTGGGGGATCCTGGGGCTACACCTTC	CASSIGGSWGYTF	.	.	TRBV19	TRBJ1-2
TGTGCCAGCAGCTTAGTCGCGGGAGAGGCCAGCCAAGAGACCCAGTACTTC	CASSLVAGEASQETQYF	.	TRBD2	TRBV13	TRBJ2-5
TGTGCCAGCACTCTGACACGGACTAACTATGGCTACACCTTC	CASTLTRTNYGYTF	once	.	TRBV28	TRBJ1-2
TGTGCCAGCTCACCGAATACCGCTAATGAAAAACTGTTTTTT	CASSPNTANEKLFF	.	.	TRBV18	TRBJ1-4
TGTGCCAGCAGCTTCCCTGACAGAATCCCCTACGAGCAGTACTTC	CASSFPDRIPYEQYF	.	.	TRBV7-2	TRBJ2-7
TGTGCCAGCAGTTTGGATGGCAGGTTCTATGGCTACACCTTC	CASSLDGRFYGYTF	once	.	TRBV28	TRBJ1-2
TGTGCCAGCAGCTGGGGACAGGGAATGGTTGGTGACACTGAAGCTTTCTTT	CASSWGQGMVGDTEAFF	once	TRBD1	TRBV7-9	TRBJ1-1
TGTGCCAGCAGCTTAGCGTTTTTCGGGACCACAGATACGCAGTATTTT	CASSLAFFGTTDTQYF	.	.	TRBV11-2	TRBJ2-3
TGTGCCTGGAGTCCGGGGATGGATCAGCCCCAGCATTTT	CAWSPGMDQPQHF	.	.	TRBV30	TRBJ1-5
TGCGCCAGCAGCCTAGCGGGGGGCACGGATACGCAGTATTTT	CASSLAGGTDTQYF	.	TRBD2	TRBV10-2	TRBJ2-3
TGTGCCACCAGCAGAGCCCAGTGGAGAGTAACTAATGAAAAACTGTTTTTT	CATSRAQWRVTNEKLFF	.	.	TRBV15	TRBJ1-4
TGCGCCAGCAGCCAAGAGTTGTCAGAGTCCTACGAGCAGTACTTC	CASSQELSESYEQYF	once	.	TRBV4-3	TRBJ2-7
TGTGCCTGGTCCCGGGACAGGTACGGCTACACCTTC	CAWSRDRYGYTF	.	TRBD1	TRBV30	TRBJ1-2
TGTGCCAGCAGCCCCACCCAGGGGGCGGGGTACGAGCAGTACTTC	CASSPTQGAGYEQYF	.	TRBD1	TRBV7-2	TRBJ2-7
TGTGCCAGCAGCACCTCTTCCTCTGGGGCCAACGTCCTGACTTTC	CASSTSSSGANVLTF	.	.	TRBV7-8	TRBJ2-6
TGCGCCAGCAGGCACCAGGGGGGGGTCTACGAGCAGTACTTC	CASRHQGGVYEQYF	.	.	TRBV5-1	TRBJ2-7
TGTGCCAGCAGCCAAGATAAGGGGATCGTCTACAATGAGCAGTTCTTC	CASSQDKGIVYNEQFF	once	.	TRBV4-2	TRBJ2-1